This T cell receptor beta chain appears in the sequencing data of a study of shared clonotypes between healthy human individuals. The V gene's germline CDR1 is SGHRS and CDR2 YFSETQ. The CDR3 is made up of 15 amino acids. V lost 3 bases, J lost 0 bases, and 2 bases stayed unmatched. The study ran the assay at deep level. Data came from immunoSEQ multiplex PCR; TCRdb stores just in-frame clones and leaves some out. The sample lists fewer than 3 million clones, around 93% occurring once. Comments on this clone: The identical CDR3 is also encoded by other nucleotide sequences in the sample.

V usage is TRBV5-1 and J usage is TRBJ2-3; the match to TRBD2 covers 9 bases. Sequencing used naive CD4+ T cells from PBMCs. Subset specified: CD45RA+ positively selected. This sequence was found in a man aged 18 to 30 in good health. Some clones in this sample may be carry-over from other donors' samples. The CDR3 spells CASSSTSGSTDTQYF. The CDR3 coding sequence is TGCGCCAGCAGCTCTACTAGCGGGAGCACAGATACGCAGTATTTT.